Sequencing of this T cell receptor (beta chain) was carried out in a study of T cells expressing NK-cell markers. The CDR3 covers 15 residues. Germline V gene data show CDR1 as GTSNPN and CDR2 as SVGIG (reference sequence). Concerning this clonotype: Its antigen remains unknown.

Findings and limits, study-wide: These same clonotypes (in a handful of donors) also led the CD3+CD56-NKG2C+ fraction.

Synthesis of TCR beta cDNA relied on 5'RACE template switching carrying UMIs. TCRdb reanalyzed the 5' RACE reads and collapses them to one entry per CDR3 protein, without DNA. The table counts some 150,000 distinct CDR3 sequences; around a third lies in the top ten. The TCR originated in a woman aged 45 to 65 in good health. This chain joins TRBV30 and TRBJ2-2; as DNA is missing, the TRBD2 call by TCRdb cannot be tested. Sequencing was performed on blood T cells: a sorted CD56 or NKG2C T cell subset, CD4+ or CD8+ T cells, or bulk PBMC T cells (not recorded which). This CDR3 reads CAWSVDSPPGGELFF.